This T cell receptor (beta chain) was recorded in a study of tumor and adjacent non-tumor tissue in lung cancer. Turning to the study itself: The cohort had under 15 adenocarcinoma, a couple of squamous cell and 1 small cell patients. Samples averaged approximately 3.9 million productive TCRbeta reads each. The study, taken as a whole, reports: TCR diversity was significantly greater in tumor than normal lung tissue. Shorter survival was associated with higher TCR diversity in tumors.

The template was RNA from unsorted bulk tissue. Distant lung tissue was collected more than 3 cm away from the tumor edge. TCRbeta libraries were built with three rounds of nested PCR, modified from ARM-PCR. TCRdb itself ran the multiplex PCR reads through MiXCR, one entry per CDR3 protein. The top ten clones hold about 23% of a sample with 52,000 or so distinct CDR3 sequences, just under 75% of them seen once. V lost 3 bases, J lost 6 bases, and 15 bases lay in between. The germline V gene encodes CDR1 MGHRA and CDR2 YSYEKL. CDR3 length: 15 residues. Note on this clonotype: Its target is not known.

This receptor was taken from a woman aged 55-69 years with non-small cell lung cancer. The rearrangement links TRBV4-1 to TRBJ1-5; weak D call: TRBD1 (5 bases). Sequenced: distant non-tumor lung tissue. The CDR3 DNA is TGCGCCAGCAGCCAGGAAGAAGGGACTACTCAGCCCCAGCATTTT. This encodes CASSQEEGTTQPQHF.